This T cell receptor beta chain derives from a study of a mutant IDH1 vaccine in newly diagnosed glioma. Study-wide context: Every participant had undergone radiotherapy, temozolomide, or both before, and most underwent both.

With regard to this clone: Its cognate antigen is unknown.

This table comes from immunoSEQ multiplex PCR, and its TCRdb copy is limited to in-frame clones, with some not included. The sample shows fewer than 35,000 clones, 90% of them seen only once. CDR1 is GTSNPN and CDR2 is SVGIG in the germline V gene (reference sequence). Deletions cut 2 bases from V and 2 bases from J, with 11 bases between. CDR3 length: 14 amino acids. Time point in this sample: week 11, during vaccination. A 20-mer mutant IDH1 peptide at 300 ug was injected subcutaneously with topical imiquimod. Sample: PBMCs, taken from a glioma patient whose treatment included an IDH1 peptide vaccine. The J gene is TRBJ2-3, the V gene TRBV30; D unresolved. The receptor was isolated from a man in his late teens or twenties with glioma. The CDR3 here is CAWSSYPDTDTQYF. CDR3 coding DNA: TGTGCCTGGAGTTCCTATCCCGACACAGATACGCAGTATTTT.